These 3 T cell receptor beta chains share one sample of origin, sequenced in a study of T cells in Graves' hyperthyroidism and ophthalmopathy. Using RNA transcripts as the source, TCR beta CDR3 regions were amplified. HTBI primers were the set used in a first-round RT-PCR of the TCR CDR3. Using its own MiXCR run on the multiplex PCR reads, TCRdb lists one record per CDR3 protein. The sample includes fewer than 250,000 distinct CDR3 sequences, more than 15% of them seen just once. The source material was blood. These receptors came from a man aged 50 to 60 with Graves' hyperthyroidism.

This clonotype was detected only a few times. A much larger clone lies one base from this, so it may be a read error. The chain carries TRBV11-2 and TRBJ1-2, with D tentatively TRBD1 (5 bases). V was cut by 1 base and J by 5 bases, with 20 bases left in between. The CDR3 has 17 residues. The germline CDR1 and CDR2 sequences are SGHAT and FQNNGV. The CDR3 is CASSLGQGQVKSYGYTF. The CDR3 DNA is TGTGCCAGCAGCTTAGGCCAGGGCCAGGTCAAGTCTTATGGCTACACCTTC.

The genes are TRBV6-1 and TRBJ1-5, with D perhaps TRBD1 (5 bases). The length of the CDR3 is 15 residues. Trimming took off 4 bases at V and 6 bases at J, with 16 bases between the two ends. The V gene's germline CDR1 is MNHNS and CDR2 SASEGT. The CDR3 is CASSAIRGVSQPQHF. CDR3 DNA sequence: TGTGCCAGCAGTGCCATCCGAGGGGTTTCTCAGCCCCAGCATTTT.

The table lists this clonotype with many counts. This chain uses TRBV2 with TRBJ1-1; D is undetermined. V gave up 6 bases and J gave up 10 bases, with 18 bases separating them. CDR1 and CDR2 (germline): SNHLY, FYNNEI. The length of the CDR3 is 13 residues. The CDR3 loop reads CASREGSGGGAFF. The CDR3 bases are TGTGCCAGCAGGGAGGGATCCGGAGGAGGAGCTTTCTTT. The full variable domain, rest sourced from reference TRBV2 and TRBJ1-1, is EPEVTQTPSHQVTQMGQEVILRCVPISNHLYFYWYRQILGQKVEFLVSFYNNEISEKSEIFDDQFSVERPDGSNFTLKIRSTKLEDSAMYFCASREGSGGGAFFGQGTRLTVV.